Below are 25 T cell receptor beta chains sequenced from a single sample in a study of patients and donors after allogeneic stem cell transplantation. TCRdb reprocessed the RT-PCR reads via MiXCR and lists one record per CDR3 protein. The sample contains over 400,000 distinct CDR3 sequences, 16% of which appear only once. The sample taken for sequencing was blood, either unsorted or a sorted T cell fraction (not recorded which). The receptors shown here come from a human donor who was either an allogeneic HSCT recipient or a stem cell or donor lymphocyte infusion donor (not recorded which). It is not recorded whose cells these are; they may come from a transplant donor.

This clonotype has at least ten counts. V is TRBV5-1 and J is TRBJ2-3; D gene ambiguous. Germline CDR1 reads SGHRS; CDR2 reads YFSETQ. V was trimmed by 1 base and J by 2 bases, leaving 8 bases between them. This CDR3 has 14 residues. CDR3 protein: CASSLRSLTDTQYF. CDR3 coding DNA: TGCGCCAGCAGCTTGCGGTCCCTCACAGATACGCAGTATTTT.

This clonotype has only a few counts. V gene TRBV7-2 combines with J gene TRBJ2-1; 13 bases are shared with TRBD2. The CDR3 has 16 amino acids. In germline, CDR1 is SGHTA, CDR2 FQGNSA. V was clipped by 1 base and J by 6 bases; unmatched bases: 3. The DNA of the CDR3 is TGTGCCAGCAGCTTAGGGACTAGCGGGGGTTTCAATGAGCAGTTCTTC. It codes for CASSLGTSGGFNEQFF.

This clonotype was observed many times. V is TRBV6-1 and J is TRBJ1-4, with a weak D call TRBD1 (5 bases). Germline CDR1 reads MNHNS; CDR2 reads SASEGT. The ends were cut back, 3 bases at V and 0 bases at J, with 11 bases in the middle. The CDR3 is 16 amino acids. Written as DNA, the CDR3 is TGTGCCAGCAGTGACGGATGGGGCGCAACTAATGAAAAACTGTTTTTT. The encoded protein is CASSDGWGATNEKLFF.

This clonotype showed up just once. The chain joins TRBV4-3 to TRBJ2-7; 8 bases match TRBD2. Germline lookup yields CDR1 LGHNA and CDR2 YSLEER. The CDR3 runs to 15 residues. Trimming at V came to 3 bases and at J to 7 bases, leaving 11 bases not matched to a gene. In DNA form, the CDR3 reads TGCGCCAGCAGCCACACCGCCGGGGGGGCGCGGGAGCAGTACTTC. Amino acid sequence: CASSHTAGGAREQYF.

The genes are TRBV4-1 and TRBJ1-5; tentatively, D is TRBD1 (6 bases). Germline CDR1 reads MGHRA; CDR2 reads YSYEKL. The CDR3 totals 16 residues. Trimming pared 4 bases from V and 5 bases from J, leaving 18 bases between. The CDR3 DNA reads TGCGCCAGCAGCCCCCCCGGGGGCAGTCTTTATCAGCCCCAGCATTTT. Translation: CASSPPGGSLYQPQHF.

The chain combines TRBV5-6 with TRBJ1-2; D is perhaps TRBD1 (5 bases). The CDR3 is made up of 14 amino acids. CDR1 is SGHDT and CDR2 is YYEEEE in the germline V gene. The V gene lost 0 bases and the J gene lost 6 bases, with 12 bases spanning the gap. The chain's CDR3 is CASSLGTGTHGYTF. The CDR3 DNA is TGTGCCAGCAGCTTGGGGACGGGGACCCATGGCTACACCTTC. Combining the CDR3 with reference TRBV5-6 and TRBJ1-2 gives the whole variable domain DAGVTQSPTHLIKTRGQQVTLRCSPKSGHDTVSWYQQALGQGPQFIFQYYEEEERQRGNFPDRFSGHQFPNYSSELNVNALLLGDSALYLCASSLGTGTHGYTFGSGTRLTVV.

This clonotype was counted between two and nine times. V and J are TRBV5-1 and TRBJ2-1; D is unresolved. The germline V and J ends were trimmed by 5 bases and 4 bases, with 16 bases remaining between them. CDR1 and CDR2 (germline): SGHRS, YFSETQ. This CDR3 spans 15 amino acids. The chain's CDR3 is CASRRPDLLYNEQFF. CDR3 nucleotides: TGCGCCAGCAGAAGACCTGACTTACTATACAATGAGCAGTTCTTC.

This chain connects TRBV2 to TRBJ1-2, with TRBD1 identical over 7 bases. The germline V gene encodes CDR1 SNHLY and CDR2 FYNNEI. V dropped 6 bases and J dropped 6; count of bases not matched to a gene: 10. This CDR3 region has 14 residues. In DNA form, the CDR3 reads TGTGCCAGCAGGAGGGGAGAGGGGGCGCATGGCTACACCTTC. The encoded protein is CASRRGEGAHGYTF.

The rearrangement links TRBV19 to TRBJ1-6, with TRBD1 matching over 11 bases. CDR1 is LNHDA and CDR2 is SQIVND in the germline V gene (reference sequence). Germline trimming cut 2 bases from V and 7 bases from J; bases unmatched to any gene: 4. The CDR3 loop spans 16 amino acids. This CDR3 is CASSIRTGGRNSPLHF. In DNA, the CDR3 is TGTGCCAGTAGTATAAGGACAGGGGGCAGGAATTCACCCCTCCACTTT.

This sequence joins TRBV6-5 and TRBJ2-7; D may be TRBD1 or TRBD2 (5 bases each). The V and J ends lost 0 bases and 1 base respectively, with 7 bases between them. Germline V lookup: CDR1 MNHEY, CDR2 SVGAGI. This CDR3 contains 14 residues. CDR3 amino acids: CASSYSGPSYEQYF. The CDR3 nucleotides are TGTGCCAGCAGTTACTCGGGACCTTCCTACGAGCAGTACTTC.

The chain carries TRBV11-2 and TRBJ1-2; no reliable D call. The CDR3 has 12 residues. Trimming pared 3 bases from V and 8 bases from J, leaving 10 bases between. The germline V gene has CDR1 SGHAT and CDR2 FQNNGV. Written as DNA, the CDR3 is TGTGCCAGCAGCTTTTTCGACGGCGGCTACACCTTC. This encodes CASSFFDGGYTF.

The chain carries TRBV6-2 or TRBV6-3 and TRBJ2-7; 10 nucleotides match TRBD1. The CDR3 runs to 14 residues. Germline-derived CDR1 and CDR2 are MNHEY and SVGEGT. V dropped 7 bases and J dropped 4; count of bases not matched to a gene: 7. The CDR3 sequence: CASKRDRGVYEQYF. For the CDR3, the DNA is TGTGCCAGCAAACGGGACAGGGGTGTATACGAGCAGTACTTC.

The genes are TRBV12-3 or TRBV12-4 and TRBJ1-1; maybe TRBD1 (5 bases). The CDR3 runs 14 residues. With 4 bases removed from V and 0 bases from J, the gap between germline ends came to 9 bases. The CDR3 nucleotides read TGTGCCAGCAGTTCGGACATCATGAACACTGAAGCTTTCTTT. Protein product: CASSSDIMNTEAFF.

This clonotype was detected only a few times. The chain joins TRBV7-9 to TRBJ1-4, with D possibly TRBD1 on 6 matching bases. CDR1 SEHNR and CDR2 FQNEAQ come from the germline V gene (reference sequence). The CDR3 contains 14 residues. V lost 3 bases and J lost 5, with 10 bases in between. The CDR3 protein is CASSFSTGNEKLFF. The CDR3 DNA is TGTGCCAGCAGCTTTAGTACAGGGAATGAAAAACTGTTTTTT.

As DNA, the CDR3 is TGTGCCTGGAGTGTTGGACAGGGAACTAATGAAAAACTGTTTTTT. This sequence encodes CAWSVGQGTNEKLFF. The rearrangement uses TRBV30 and TRBJ1-4; 8 bases are shared with TRBD1. This CDR3 is 15 amino acids long. Germline loops: CDR1 GTSNPN, CDR2 SVGIG (reference sequence). The V segment lost 0 bases and the J segment 1 base; nucleotides outside the gene matches: 1.

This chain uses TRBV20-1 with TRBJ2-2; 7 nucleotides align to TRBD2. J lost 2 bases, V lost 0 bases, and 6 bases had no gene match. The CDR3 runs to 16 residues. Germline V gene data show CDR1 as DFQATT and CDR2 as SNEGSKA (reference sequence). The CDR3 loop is CSARDPQRGNTGELFF. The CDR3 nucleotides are TGCAGTGCTAGAGATCCCCAGCGGGGAAACACCGGGGAGCTGTTTTTT.

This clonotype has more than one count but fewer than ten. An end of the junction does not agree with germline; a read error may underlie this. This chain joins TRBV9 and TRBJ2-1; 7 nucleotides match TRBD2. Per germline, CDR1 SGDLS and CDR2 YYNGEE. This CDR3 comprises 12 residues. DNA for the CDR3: TGTGCCAGCAGCGTAGTTGAAGGGAGGGAGGTCTTC. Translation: CASSVVEGREVF. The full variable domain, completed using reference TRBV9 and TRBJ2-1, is DSGVTQTPKHLITATGQRVTLRCSPRSGDLSVYWYQQSLDQGLQFLIQYYNGEERAKGNILERFSAQQFPDLHSELNLSSLELGDSALYFCASSVVEGREVFGPGTRLTVL.

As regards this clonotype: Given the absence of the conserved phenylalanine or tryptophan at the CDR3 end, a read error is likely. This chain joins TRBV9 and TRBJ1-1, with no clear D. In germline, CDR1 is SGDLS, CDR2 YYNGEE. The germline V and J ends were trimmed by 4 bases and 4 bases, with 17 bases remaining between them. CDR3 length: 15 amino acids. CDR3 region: CASSPTGWDGTEAFL. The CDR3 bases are TGTGCCAGCAGCCCGACCGGCTGGGATGGCACTGAAGCTTTCTTA.

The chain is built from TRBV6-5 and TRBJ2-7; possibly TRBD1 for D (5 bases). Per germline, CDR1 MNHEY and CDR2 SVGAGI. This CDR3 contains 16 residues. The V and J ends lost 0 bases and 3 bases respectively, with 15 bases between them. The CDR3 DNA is TGTGCCAGCAGTTACTCGAGTAAAGGGGTCAGCTACGAGCAGTACTTC. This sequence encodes CASSYSSKGVSYEQYF.

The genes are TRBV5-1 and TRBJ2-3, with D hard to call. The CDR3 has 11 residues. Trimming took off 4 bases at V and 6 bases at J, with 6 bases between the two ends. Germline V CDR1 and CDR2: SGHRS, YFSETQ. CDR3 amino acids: CASSREDTQYF. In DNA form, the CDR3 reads TGCGCCAGCAGCCGAGAGGATACGCAGTATTTT.

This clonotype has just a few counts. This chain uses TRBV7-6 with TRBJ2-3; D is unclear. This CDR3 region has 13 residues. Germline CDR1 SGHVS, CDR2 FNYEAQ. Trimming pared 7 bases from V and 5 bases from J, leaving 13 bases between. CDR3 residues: CASNQAPRDTQYF. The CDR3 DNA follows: TGTGCCAGCAACCAAGCACCGAGAGATACGCAGTATTTT.

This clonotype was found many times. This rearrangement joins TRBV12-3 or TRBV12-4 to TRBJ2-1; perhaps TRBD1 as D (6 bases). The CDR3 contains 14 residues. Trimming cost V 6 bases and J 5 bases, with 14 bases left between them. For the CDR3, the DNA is TGTGCCAGCAGCCCCGGGACACCCAACAATGAGCAGTTCTTC. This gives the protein CASSPGTPNNEQFF.

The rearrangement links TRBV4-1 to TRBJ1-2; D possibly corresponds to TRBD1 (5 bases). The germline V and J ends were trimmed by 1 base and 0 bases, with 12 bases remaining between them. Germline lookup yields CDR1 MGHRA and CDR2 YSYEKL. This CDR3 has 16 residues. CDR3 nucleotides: TGCGCCAGCAGCCAAGTTTCACGGGACCCTAACTATGGCTACACCTTC. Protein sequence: CASSQVSRDPNYGYTF.

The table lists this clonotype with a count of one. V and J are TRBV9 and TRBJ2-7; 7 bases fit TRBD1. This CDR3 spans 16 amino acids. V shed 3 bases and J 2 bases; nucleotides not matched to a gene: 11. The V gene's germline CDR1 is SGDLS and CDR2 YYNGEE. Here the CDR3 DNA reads TGTGCCAGCAGCGATATCAAGGGGGCTGGGGCCTACGAGCAGTACTTC. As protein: CASSDIKGAGAYEQYF.

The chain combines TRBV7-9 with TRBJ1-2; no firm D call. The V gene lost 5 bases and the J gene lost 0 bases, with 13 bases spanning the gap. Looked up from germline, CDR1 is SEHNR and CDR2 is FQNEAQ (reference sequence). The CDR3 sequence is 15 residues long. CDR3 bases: TGTGCCAGCAGCGCCCAGGCTACCACTAACTATGGCTACACCTTC. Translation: CASSAQATTNYGYTF.